These 7 T cell receptor beta chains were sequenced from one sample in a study of Graves' ophthalmopathy and Graves' hyperthyroidism. RNA transcripts were the source from which TCR beta CDR3 regions were amplified. HTBI primers served in a first-round RT-PCR, which a second-round multiplex PCR followed. TCRdb ran MiXCR on the multiplex PCR reads and lists one entry per CDR3 protein. The sample includes 560,000 or so distinct CDR3 sequences, about 40% of them seen just once. Sequences were obtained from peripheral blood or thyroid tissue (not recorded which). These receptors came from an adult man with Graves' hyperthyroidism.

This clonotype was detected ten times or more. The chain carries TRBV12-3 or TRBV12-4 and TRBJ1-5; 10 nucleotides line up with TRBD1. With 1 base clipped from V and 1 base from J, the junction kept 4 bases outside the gene matches. The CDR3 length is 17 residues. The CDR3 sequence: CASSLVRGQGSNQPQHF. The CDR3 nucleotides are TGTGCCAGCAGTTTAGTTCGGGGACAGGGGAGCAATCAGCCCCAGCATTTT.

Concerning this clonotype itself: This clone may be a read error of a much larger clone one base away. The chain is built from TRBV4-1 and TRBJ1-1, with D hard to call. Germline lookup yields CDR1 MGHRA and CDR2 YSYEKL. The CDR3 sequence is 13 residues long. CDR3: CVSSRGVGTEAFF. Here the CDR3 DNA reads TGCGTCAGCAGCCGTGGGGTTGGTACTGAAGCTTTCTTT.

This chain connects TRBV6-1 to TRBJ1-5; the match to TRBD1 covers 7 bases. CDR1 is MNHNS and CDR2 is SASEGT in the germline V gene. There are 13 residues in the CDR3. V dropped 6 bases and J dropped 4; count of bases not matched to a gene: 3. The CDR3 sequence: CASRDRANQPQHF. CDR3 DNA sequence: TGTGCCAGCAGAGACAGGGCGAATCAGCCCCAGCATTTT.

J is TRBJ1-6 and V is TRBV6-1; the D gene is possibly TRBD1 (5 bases). Germline loops: CDR1 MNHNS, CDR2 SASEGT. The CDR3 has 13 amino acids. Trimming left V 4 bases short and J 9 bases short, with 10 bases between. The CDR3 sequence: CASSGQGGSPLHF. In DNA form, the CDR3 reads TGTGCCAGCAGTGGGCAGGGAGGTTCACCCCTCCACTTT.

In this sample, this clonotype turned up many times. The V gene is TRBV7-2, the J gene TRBJ1-5; a weak D match, TRBD1 (5 bases). CDR1 is SGHTA, CDR2 FQGNSA, per germline. The CDR3 has 16 residues. V lost 1 base to trimming and J lost 2 bases, with 12 bases between them. The CDR3 nucleotides read TGTGCCAGCAGCTTAGGTTGGGGCTCGGGCAATCAGCCCCAGCATTTT. Translation gives CASSLGWGSGNQPQHF.

This clonotype was recorded a few times. Mismatch with germline at one junction end may stem from a read error. This chain uses TRBV28 with TRBJ2-7, with D unclear. The CDR3 sequence is 12 residues long. Germline V gene data show CDR1 as MDHEN and CDR2 as SYDVKM. The chain's CDR3 is CASGFLSYEQYF. The CDR3 bases are TGTGCCAGCGGTTTCTTATCCTACGAGCAGTACTTC.

J is TRBJ1-6 and V is TRBV11-2, with D perhaps TRBD1 (5 bases). Looked up from germline, CDR1 is SGHAT and CDR2 is FQNNGV. V dropped 5 bases and J dropped 10 bases, with 30 bases sitting between them. The CDR3 length is 19 residues. CDR3 residues: CASSHVATDGGGIGSPLHF. The CDR3 nucleotides read TGTGCCAGCAGCCATGTAGCGACTGACGGTGGGGGAATTGGCTCACCCCTCCACTTT.